Each of the 21 T cell receptor beta chains below was sequenced from the same sample in a study of cytomegalovirus exposure and HLA in healthy donors. The PCR contained 60 Vbeta and 13 Jbeta primers. TCRdb's table, derived via immunoSEQ multiplex PCR, lists solely in-frame clones and lacks some. The sample lists around 200,000 clones; over 70% were seen once. Input material: PBMCs. The receptors were gathered from an older woman in good health and CMV-seropositive.

CDR3 in amino acids: CASSPLTGGNNSPLHF. The CDR3, as DNA: TGCGCCAGCAGCCCCTTGACAGGAGGAAATAATTCACCCCTCCACTTT. The chain has TRBV4-1 and TRBJ1-6; possible D gene TRBD1, 6 bases. The CDR3 is 16 residues long. V lost 4 bases to trimming and J lost 5 bases, with 15 bases between them. Germline V gives CDR1 MGHRA, CDR2 YSYEKL.

The chain employs TRBV30 and TRBJ2-6; a possible D gene is TRBD1 (6 bases). Trimming stripped 0 bases from V and 4 bases from J, with 16 bases between. The CDR3 spans 17 residues. The germline CDR1 and CDR2 sequences are GTSNPN and SVGIG (reference sequence). In DNA form, the CDR3 reads TGTGCCTGGAGTGTACGAGGCAGGGGACGGGGGGCCAACGTCCTGACTTTC. It translates to CAWSVRGRGRGANVLTF.

The rearrangement links TRBV11-2 to TRBJ2-1; maybe TRBD2 (7 bases). Germline V gene data show CDR1 as SGHAT and CDR2 as FQNNGV. The CDR3 loop spans 16 amino acids. Trimming took 5 bases from V and 6 from J, leaving 20 bases between them. The CDR3 region is CASSPGGAQFSNEQFF. The CDR3 coding sequence is TGTGCCAGCAGCCCTGGGGGGGCACAGTTCTCCAATGAGCAGTTCTTC.

This clone was counted between two and nine times. This chain connects TRBV7-2 to TRBJ2-7, with 7 positions matching TRBD1. CDR3 size: 13 residues. In germline, CDR1 is SGHTA, CDR2 FQGNSA. V lost 6 bases and J lost 0; bases outside the gene matches: 2. The CDR3, as DNA: TGTGCCAGCAGTCGGGACAGCTCCTACGAGCAGTACTTC. This codes for CASSRDSSYEQYF. Full variable domain (rest looked up from reference TRBV7-2 and TRBJ2-7): GAGVSQSPSNKVTEKGKDVELRCDPISGHTALYWYRQSLGQGLEFLIYFQGNSAPDKSGLPSDRFSAERTGGSVSTLTIQRTQQEDSAVYLCASSRDSSYEQYFGPGTRLTVT.

The V and J genes are TRBV6-1 and TRBJ2-7; D perhaps matches TRBD1 (6 bases). The germline CDR1 and CDR2 sequences are MNHNS and SASEGT. Trimming shortened V by 6 bases and J by 2 bases, and 17 bases separated the two germline ends. The CDR3 extends over 15 amino acids. In nucleotides, the CDR3 is TGTGCCAGCAGCATTATAGGACAGAGCCCCTACGAGCAGTACTTC. Translation: CASSIIGQSPYEQYF.

The rearrangement uses TRBV7-2 and TRBJ2-4, with 7 positions matching TRBD1. This CDR3 has 14 residues. Germline trimming cut 5 bases from V and 7 bases from J; bases unmatched to any gene: 8. The germline CDR1 and CDR2 sequences are SGHTA and FQGNSA. The CDR3 DNA sequence: TGTGCCAGCAGCCGACAACAGGGGTGGAACATTCAGTACTTC. Protein: CASSRQQGWNIQYF. Full variable domain (missing parts from reference TRBV7-2 and TRBJ2-4): GAGVSQSPSNKVTEKGKDVELRCDPISGHTALYWYRQSLGQGLEFLIYFQGNSAPDKSGLPSDRFSAERTGGSVSTLTIQRTQQEDSAVYLCASSRQQGWNIQYFGAGTRLSVL.

This chain joins TRBV28 and TRBJ1-3; unclear D gene. Trimming cost V 5 bases and J 1 base, with 12 bases left between them. The CDR3 spans 15 residues. CDR1 and CDR2 (germline): MDHEN, SYDVKM. In DNA, the CDR3 is TGTGCCAGCAGTCCTGGAGGGCTATCTGGAAACACCATATATTTT. Its translation: CASSPGGLSGNTIYF. The whole variable domain, filled in from reference TRBV28 and TRBJ1-3, reads DVKVTQSSRYLVKRTGEKVFLECVQDMDHENMFWYRQDPGLGLRLIYFSYDVKMKEKGDIPEGYSVSREKKERFSLILESASTNQTSMYLCASSPGGLSGNTIYFGEGSWLTVV.

The chain combines TRBV19 with TRBJ1-1, with 7 bases fitting TRBD1. The CDR3 extends over 15 amino acids. Germline CDR1 is LNHDA and CDR2 is SQIVND (reference sequence). The junction had 9 bases not matched to a gene; V was cut back by 7 bases and J by 1 base. Written as DNA, the CDR3 is TGTGCCAGTACCATTGGACAGGTTGGGAACACTGAAGCTTTCTTT. This codes for CASTIGQVGNTEAFF. The entire variable domain, with the rest obtained from reference TRBV19 and TRBJ1-1, is as follows: DGGITQSPKYLFRKEGQNVTLSCEQNLNHDAMYWYRQDPGQGLRLIYYSQIVNDFQKGDIAEGYSVSREKKESFPLTVTSAQKNPTAFYLCASTIGQVGNTEAFFGQGTRLTVV.

The chain joins TRBV10-1 to TRBJ1-2, with D hard to call. The CDR3 is 13 amino acids. V lost 3 bases, J lost 7 bases, and 12 bases lay in between. Germline V gene lookup returns CDR1 WNHNN and CDR2 SYGVQD (reference sequence). The CDR3 nucleotides are TGCGCCAGCAGTGACGGGGAAGATCTTGGCTACACCTTC. Its translation is CASSDGEDLGYTF.

The chain has TRBV29-1 and TRBJ2-5, with 9 bases matching TRBD1. The CDR3 has 14 residues. Germline values: CDR1 SQVTM, CDR2 ANQGSEA. The chain's CDR3 is CITEGGTGRETQYF. The CDR3 nucleotides read TGCATCACTGAGGGGGGGACAGGGAGGGAGACCCAGTACTTC.

In the case of this clone: The identical CDR3 is also encoded by other nucleotide sequences in the sample. DNA for the CDR3: TGTGCCAGCAGCCAACCTGACAGGGGACGTTCACCCCTCCACTTT. Residues: CASSQPDRGRSPLHF. This chain uses TRBV4-2 with TRBJ1-6; TRBD1 agrees at 8 bases. The CDR3 loop spans 15 amino acids. Germline CDR1 is LGHNA and CDR2 is YNFKEQ. The ends lost 2 bases at V and 9 bases at J; junction bases unmatched: 6.

The chain carries TRBV9 and TRBJ1-3, with D possibly being TRBD1 (5 bases). V was clipped by 0 bases and J by 1 base, with 17 bases between them. The CDR3 consists of 18 residues. From germline, CDR1 is SGDLS and CDR2 YYNGEE. In DNA form, the CDR3 reads TGTGCCAGCAGCGTAGTGGCAGGGAAATTGGGATCTGGAAACACCATATATTTT. Amino acid sequence: CASSVVAGKLGSGNTIYF.

The chain combines TRBV5-1 with TRBJ2-4, with D tentatively TRBD1 (5 bases). V was cut by 2 bases and J by 8 bases, with 14 bases left in between. CDR3 length: 14 amino acids. Germline CDR1 is SGHRS and CDR2 is YFSETQ. CDR3 region: CASSFSGSGDIQYF. The CDR3 region has the DNA TGCGCCAGCAGCTTTTCAGGGTCAGGAGACATTCAGTACTTC.

The V gene is TRBV5-1, the J gene TRBJ2-1, with 8 positions matching TRBD2. The CDR3 loop spans 16 amino acids. Germline trimming cut 4 bases from V and 12 bases from J; bases unmatched to any gene: 18. Germline lookup yields CDR1 SGHRS and CDR2 YFSETQ. The CDR3 sequence: CASSPLYQRGPQGQFF. The CDR3 coding sequence is TGCGCCAGCAGCCCCCTTTACCAGCGGGGGCCCCAGGGGCAGTTCTTC.

This clone came up a few times. The chain employs TRBV5-1 and TRBJ2-3; tentatively, D is TRBD2 (6 bases). The germline gives CDR1 SGHRS, CDR2 YFSETQ. There are 18 residues in the CDR3. V lost 0 bases, J lost 4 bases, and 21 bases lay in between. The CDR3, as DNA: TGCGCCAGCAGCTTGGGGTTAAACGGGGGAATGGGCGCAGATACGCAGTATTTT. It translates to CASSLGLNGGMGADTQYF.

The gene calls are TRBV27 and TRBJ1-4, with unresolved D. V lost 6 bases, J lost 0 bases, and 11 bases lay in between. The length of the CDR3 is 15 residues. The germline V gene encodes CDR1 MNHEY and CDR2 SMNVEV (reference sequence). CDR3 DNA sequence: TGTGCCAGCAGGCCCAGGAATCCAACTAATGAAAAACTGTTTTTT. Its translation is CASRPRNPTNEKLFF.

This chain links TRBV28 with TRBJ2-3, with D possibly TRBD2 on 5 matching bases. Trimming took 2 bases from V and 7 from J, leaving 10 bases between them. CDR3 length: 13 residues. Germline CDR1 reads MDHEN; CDR2 reads SYDVKM. CDR3 DNA: TGTGCCAGCAGTTTAGGGAGATTGAATACGCAGTATTTT. This encodes CASSLGRLNTQYF.

This clone has a handful of counts. J is TRBJ2-3 and V is TRBV4-2; 12 bases match TRBD2. The CDR3 covers 18 residues. Germline assignment: CDR1 LGHNA and CDR2 YNFKEQ. The J segment lost 1 base and the V segment lost 1 base, leaving 6 bases of the junction unmatched. The CDR3 DNA reads as TGTGCCAGCAGCCAAGTCGCTAGCGGGGGGGCCGGCACAGATACGCAGTATTTT. Protein: CASSQVASGGAGTDTQYF.

The chain employs TRBV30 and TRBJ2-7, with 8 bases aligning to TRBD2. CDR1 and CDR2 (germline): GTSNPN, SVGIG (reference sequence). This CDR3 spans 15 amino acids. V shed 3 bases, J shed 0 bases, and the junction held 7 bases outside the gene matches. The CDR3 DNA reads as TGTGCCTGGAGCGTACCTAGCGGGCACTCCTACGAGCAGTACTTC. This encodes CAWSVPSGHSYEQYF.

In this sample, this clone turned up a few times. The V call is TRBV6-5, the J call TRBJ1-3; TRBD1 is a possible D gene (5 bases). Germline CDR1 is MNHEY and CDR2 is SVGAGI. Trimming pared 6 bases from V and 0 bases from J, leaving 6 bases between. The CDR3 runs 13 residues. Here the CDR3 DNA reads TGTGCCAGCAGCACAGGCTCTGGAAACACCATATATTTT. Amino acids: CASSTGSGNTIYF.

This chain connects TRBV5-5 to TRBJ1-2; D is undetermined. The length of the CDR3 is 13 residues. Germline V CDR1 and CDR2: SGHKS, YYEKEE (reference sequence). V gave up 4 bases and J gave up 8 bases, with 15 bases separating them. The CDR3 is CASSPRRGGGYTF. The CDR3 nucleotides read TGTGCCAGCAGCCCTCGCCGGGGTGGGGGCTACACCTTC.